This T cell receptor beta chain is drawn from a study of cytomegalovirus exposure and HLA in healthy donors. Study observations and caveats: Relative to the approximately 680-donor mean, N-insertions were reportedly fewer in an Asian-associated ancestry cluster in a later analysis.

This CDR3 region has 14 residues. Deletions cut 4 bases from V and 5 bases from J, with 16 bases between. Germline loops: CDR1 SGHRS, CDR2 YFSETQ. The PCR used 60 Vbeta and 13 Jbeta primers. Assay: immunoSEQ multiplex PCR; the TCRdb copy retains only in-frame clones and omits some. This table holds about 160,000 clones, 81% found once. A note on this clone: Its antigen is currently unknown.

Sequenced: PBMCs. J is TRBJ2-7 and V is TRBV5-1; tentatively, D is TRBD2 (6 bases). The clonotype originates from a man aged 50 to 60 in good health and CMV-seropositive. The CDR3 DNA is TGCGCCAGCAGCAATCGGGAGCCCCGGAACGAGCAGTACTTC. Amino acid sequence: CASSNREPRNEQYF.